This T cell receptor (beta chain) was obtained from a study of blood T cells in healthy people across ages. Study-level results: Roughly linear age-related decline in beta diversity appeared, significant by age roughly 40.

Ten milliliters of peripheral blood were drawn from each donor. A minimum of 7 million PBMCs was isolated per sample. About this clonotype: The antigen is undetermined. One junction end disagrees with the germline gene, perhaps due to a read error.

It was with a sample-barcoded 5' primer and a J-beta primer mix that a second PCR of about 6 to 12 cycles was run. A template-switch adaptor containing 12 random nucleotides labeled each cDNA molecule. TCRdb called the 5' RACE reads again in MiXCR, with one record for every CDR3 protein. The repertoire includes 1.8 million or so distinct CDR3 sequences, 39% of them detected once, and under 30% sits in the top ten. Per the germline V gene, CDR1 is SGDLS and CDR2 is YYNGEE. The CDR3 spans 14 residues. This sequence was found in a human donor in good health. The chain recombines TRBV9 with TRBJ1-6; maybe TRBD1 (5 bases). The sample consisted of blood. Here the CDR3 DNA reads TGTGCCAGCAGCGCCAGGGACTATAATCCACCCCTCCACTTT. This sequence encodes CASSARDYNPPLHF. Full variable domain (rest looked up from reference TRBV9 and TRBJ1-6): DSGVTQTPKHLITATGQRVTLRCSPRSGDLSVYWYQQSLDQGLQFLIQYYNGEERAKGNILERFSAQQFPDLHSELNLSSLELGDSALYFCASSARDYNPPLHFGNGTRLTVT.